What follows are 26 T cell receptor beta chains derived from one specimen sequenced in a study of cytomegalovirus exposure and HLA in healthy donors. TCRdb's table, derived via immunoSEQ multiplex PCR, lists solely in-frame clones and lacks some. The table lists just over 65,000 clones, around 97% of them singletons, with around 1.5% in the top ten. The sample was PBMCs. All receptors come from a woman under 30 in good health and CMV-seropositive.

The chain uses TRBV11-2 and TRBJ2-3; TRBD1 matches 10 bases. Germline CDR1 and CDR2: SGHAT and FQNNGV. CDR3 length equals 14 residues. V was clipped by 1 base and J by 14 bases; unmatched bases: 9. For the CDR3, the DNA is TGTGCCAGCAGCTTAGGGCTTGGGACAGGGGTGAGGTATTTT. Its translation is CASSLGLGTGVRYF.

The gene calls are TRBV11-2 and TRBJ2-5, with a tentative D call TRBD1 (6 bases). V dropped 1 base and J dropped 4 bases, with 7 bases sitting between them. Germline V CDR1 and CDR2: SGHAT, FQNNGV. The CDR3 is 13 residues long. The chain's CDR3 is CASSLARGETQYF. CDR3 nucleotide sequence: TGTGCCAGCAGCTTAGCCAGGGGAGAGACCCAGTACTTC.

CDR3 nucleotide sequence: TGTGCCAGCAGCCGGGGGGGCGGTCAGCCCCAGCATTTT. Protein product: CASSRGGGQPQHF. The chain employs TRBV6-5 and TRBJ1-5, with D tentatively TRBD1 (6 bases). Germline V gene data show CDR1 as MNHEY and CDR2 as SVGAGI. This CDR3 spans 13 amino acids. Trimming pared 6 bases from V and 6 bases from J, leaving 12 bases between.

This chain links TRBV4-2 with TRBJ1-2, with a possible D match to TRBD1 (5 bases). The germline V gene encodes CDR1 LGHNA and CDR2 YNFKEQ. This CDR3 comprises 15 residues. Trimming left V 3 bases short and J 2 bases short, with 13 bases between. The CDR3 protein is CASSQGLGKNYGYTF. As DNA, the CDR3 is TGTGCCAGCAGCCAGGGACTGGGAAAAAACTATGGCTACACCTTC.

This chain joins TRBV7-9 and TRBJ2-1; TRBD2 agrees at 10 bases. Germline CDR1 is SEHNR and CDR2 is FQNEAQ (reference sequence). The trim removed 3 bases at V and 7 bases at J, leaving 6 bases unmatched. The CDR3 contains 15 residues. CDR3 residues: CASSFQLAGLNEQFF. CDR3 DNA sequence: TGTGCCAGCAGCTTCCAACTAGCGGGATTGAATGAGCAGTTCTTC.

CDR3 amino acids: CASSLSGWGADTEAFF. Written as DNA, the CDR3 is TGTGCCAGCAGTTTATCGGGGTGGGGCGCGGACACTGAAGCTTTCTTT. This sequence joins TRBV27 and TRBJ1-1; perhaps TRBD1 as D (5 bases). The CDR3 length is 16 residues. The germline gives CDR1 MNHEY, CDR2 SMNVEV (reference sequence). Trimming removed 0 bases from V and 3 bases from J, with 14 bases in between.

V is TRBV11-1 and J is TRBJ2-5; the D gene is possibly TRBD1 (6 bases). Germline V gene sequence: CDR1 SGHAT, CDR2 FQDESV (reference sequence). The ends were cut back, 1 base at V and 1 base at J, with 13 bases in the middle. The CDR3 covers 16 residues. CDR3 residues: CASSLDIRGFQETQYF. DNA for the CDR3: TGTGCCAGCAGCTTAGACATCAGGGGTTTCCAAGAGACCCAGTACTTC.

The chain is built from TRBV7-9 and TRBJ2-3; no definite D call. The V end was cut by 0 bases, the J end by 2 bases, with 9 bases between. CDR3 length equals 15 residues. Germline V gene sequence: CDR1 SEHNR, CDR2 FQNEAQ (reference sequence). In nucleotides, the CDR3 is TGTGCCAGCAGCTTAGCGGGCCCGGACACAGATACGCAGTATTTT. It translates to CASSLAGPDTDTQYF.

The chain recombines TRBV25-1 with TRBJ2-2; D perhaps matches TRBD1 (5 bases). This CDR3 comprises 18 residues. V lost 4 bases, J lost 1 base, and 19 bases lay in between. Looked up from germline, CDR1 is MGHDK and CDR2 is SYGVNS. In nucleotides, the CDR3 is TGTGCCAGCAGTGCCACACGTGCTGGACATAGGAACACCGGGGAGCTGTTTTTT. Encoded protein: CASSATRAGHRNTGELFF.

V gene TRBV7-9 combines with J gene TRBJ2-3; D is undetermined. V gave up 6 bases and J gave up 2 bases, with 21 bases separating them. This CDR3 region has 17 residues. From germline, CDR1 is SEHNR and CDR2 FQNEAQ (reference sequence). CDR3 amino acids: CASSHEPASRFTDTQYF. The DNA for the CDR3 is TGTGCCAGCAGTCATGAGCCCGCAAGTCGATTCACAGATACGCAGTATTTT.

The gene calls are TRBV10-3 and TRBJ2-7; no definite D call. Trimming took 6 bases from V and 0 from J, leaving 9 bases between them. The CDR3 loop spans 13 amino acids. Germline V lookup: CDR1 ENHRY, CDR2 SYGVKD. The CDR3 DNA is TGTGCCATCAGACCTCCGGGCTCCTACGAGCAGTACTTC. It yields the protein CAIRPPGSYEQYF.

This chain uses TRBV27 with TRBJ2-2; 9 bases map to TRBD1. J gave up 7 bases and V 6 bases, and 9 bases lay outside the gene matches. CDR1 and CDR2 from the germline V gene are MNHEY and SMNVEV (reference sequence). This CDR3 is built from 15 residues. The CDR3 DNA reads TGTGCCAGCAGGTCCGGGACAGGGAAAGACGGGGAGCTGTTTTTT. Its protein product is CASRSGTGKDGELFF.

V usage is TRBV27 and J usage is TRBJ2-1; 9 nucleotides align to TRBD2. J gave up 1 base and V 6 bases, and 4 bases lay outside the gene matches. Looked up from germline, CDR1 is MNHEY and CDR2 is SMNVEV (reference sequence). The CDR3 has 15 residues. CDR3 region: CASSRTSGSYNEQFF. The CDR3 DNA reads TGTGCCAGCAGCCGTACTAGCGGGTCCTACAATGAGCAGTTCTTC.

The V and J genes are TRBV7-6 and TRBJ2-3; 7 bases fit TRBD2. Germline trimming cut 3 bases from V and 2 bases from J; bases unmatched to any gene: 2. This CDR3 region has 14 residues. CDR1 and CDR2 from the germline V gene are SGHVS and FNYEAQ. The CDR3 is CASSLAGDTDTQYF. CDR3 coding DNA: TGTGCCAGCAGCTTGGCGGGAGACACAGATACGCAGTATTTT.

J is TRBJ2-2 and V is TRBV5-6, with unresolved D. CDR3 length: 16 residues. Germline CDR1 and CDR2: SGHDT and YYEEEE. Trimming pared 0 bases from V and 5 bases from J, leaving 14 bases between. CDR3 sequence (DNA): TGTGCCAGCAGCTTGGGAATGGCAGGAACGACCGGGGAGCTGTTTTTT. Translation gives CASSLGMAGTTGELFF.

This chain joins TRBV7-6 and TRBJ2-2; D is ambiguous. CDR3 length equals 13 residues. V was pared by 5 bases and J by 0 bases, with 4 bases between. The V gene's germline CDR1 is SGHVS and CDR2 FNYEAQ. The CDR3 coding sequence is TGTGCCAGCAGCCCATCGAACACCGGGGAGCTGTTTTTT. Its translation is CASSPSNTGELFF.

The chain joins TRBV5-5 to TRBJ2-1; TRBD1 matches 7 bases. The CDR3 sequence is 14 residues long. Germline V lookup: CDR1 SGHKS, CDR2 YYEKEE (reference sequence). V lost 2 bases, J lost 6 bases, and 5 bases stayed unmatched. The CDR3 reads CASSLGTAPNEQFF. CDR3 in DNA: TGTGCCAGCAGCTTAGGGACAGCACCCAATGAGCAGTTCTTC.

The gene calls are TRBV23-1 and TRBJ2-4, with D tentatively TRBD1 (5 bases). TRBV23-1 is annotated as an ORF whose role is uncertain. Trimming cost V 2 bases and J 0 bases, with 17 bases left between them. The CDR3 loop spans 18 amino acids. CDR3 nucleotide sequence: TGCGCCAGCAGTCAAGTCGTGGGTTTGGGGCTAGCCAAAAACATTCAGTACTTC. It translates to CASSQVVGLGLAKNIQYF.

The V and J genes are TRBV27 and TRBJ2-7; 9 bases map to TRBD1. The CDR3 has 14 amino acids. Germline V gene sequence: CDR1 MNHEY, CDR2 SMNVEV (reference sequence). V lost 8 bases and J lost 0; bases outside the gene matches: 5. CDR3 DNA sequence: TGTGCCAGCGGGACAGGGCACCCCTCCTACGAGCAGTACTTC. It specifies CASGTGHPSYEQYF.

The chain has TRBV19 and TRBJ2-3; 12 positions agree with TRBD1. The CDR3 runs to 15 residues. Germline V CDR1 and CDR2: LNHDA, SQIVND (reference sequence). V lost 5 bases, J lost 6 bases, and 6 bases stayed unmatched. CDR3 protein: CASSAGTGGWDTQYF. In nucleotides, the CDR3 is TGTGCCAGTAGTGCCGGGACAGGGGGCTGGGATACGCAGTATTTT.

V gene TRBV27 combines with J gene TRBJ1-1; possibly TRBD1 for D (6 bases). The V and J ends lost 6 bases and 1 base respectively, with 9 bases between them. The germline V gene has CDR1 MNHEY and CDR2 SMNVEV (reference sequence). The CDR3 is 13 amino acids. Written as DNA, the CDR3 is TGTGCCAGCAGCAAAGGGGGGAACACTGAAGCTTTCTTT. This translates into CASSKGGNTEAFF.

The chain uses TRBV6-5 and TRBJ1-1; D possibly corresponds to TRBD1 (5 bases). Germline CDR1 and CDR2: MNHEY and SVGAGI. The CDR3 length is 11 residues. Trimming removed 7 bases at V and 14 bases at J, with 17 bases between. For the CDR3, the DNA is TGTGCCAGCAAACCCGACGGGGGGGTATTCTTT. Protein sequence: CASKPDGGVFF.

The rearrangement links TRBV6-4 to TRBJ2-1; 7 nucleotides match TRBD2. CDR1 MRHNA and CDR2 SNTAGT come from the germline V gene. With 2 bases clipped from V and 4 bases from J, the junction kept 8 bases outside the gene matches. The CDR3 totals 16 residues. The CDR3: CASSDEERLAYNEQFF. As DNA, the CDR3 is TGTGCCAGCAGTGACGAGGAACGACTAGCTTACAATGAGCAGTTCTTC.

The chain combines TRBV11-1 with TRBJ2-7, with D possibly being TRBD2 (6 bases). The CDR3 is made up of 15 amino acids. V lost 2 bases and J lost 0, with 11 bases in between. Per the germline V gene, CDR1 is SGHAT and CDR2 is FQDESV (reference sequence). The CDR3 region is CASSLREKGSYEQYF. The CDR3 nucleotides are TGTGCCAGCAGCTTACGGGAGAAGGGCTCCTACGAGCAGTACTTC.

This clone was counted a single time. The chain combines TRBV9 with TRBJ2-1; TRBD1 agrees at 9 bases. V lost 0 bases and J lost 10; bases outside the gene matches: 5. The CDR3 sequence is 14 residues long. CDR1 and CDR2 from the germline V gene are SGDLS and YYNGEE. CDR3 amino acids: CASSVGDRAPEQFF. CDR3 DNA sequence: TGTGCCAGCAGCGTAGGGGACAGGGCACCGGAGCAGTTCTTC. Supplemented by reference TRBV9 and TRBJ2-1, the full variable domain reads DSGVTQTPKHLITATGQRVTLRCSPRSGDLSVYWYQQSLDQGLQFLIQYYNGEERAKGNILERFSAQQFPDLHSELNLSSLELGDSALYFCASSVGDRAPEQFFGPGTRLTVL.

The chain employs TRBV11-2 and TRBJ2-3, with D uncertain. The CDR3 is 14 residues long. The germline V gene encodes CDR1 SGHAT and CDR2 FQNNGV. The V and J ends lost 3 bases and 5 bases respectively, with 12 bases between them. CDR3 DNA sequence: TGTGCCAGCAGCTTCGGTACCCGCGTAGATACGCAGTATTTT. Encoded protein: CASSFGTRVDTQYF. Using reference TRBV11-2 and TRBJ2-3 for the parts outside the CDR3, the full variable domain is EAGVAQSPRYKIIEKRQSVAFWCNPISGHATLYWYQQILGQGPKLLIQFQNNGVVDDSQLPKDRFSAERLKGVDSTLKIQPAKLEDSAVYLCASSFGTRVDTQYFGPGTRLTVL.